This T cell receptor beta chain was sequenced for a study of CD8 T cells in Susac syndrome. Sequencing of TCR beta covered CD8+ and CD4+ T cells obtained from blood. TEMRA cells were FACS-enriched and CD8+ and CD4+ T cells negatively isolated. With random hexamers, reverse transcription was performed on about 0.5 to 1 ug of RNA. Across 54 Vbeta and 13 Jbeta, TCR beta CDR3 was amplified with immunoSEQ multiplex PCR. TCRdb re-derived calls from the immunoSEQ multiplex PCR reads in MiXCR, one entry per CDR3 protein. This sample carries about 130,000 distinct CDR3 sequences, about 93% of them seen once, and the ten largest clones take over 0.07%. V lost 7 bases to trimming and J lost 0 bases, with 13 bases between them. CDR1 SQVTM and CDR2 ANQGSEA come from the germline V gene. The CDR3 consists of 14 residues.

The source of this sequence is a human donor in good health. V usage is TRBV29-1 and J usage is TRBJ1-3, with a possible D match to TRBD1 (6 bases). The sample consisted of CD4+ T cells from PBMCs. In DNA form, the CDR3 reads TGCAGCGCCGGGGGCAGGAACTCTGGAAACACCATATATTTT. As protein: CSAGGRNSGNTIYF.